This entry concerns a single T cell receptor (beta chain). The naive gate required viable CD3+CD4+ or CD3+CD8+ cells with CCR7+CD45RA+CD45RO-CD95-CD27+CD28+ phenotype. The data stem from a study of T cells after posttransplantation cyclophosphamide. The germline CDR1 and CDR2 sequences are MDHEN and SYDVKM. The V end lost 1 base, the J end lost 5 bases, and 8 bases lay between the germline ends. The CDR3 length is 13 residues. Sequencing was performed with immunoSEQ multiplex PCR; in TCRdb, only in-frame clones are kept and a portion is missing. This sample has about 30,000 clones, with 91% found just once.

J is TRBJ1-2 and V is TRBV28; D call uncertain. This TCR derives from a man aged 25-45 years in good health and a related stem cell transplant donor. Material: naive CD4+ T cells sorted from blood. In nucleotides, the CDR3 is TGTGCCAGCAGTTTATATGCCCAGTATGGCTACACCTTC. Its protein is CASSLYAQYGYTF.